This TCR beta chain was sequenced during a study of molecular identifiers for immune sequencing clone quantification. Points on this clonotype: The antigen is not known.

Library preparation followed earlier protocols using designated TCR primers. MiXCR was run by TCRdb on the PCR reads, yielding one entry per CDR3 protein. The sample lists around 480,000 distinct CDR3 sequences, 20% to 25% occurring once. Regarding the study as a whole: Because of identical TCR molecules sharing a barcode, sizes of highly expanded clones could be underestimated.

When naive CD8 T cells were sorted, they were gated as CD8+CD4-CCR7+CD45RA+. This receptor was identified in a human donor in good health. Some libraries in this study had Jurkat cell RNA spiked in. The source material was naive CD8+ T cells from blood, with Jurkat cell RNA spiked in. The subset: FACS-sorted CD8+CD4-CCR7+CD45RA+ naive T cells.

In DNA form, the CDR3 reads TGTGCCAGCAGCTTAGGACAAACTAGGAGCCAAGAGACCCAGTACTTC. This gives the protein CASSLGQTRSQETQYF. The chain carries TRBV11-2 and TRBJ2-5; TRBD2 is a possible D gene (5 bases). Germline loops: CDR1 SGHAT, CDR2 FQNNGV. The CDR3 sequence is 16 residues long. Trimming took off 1 base at V and 1 base at J, with 13 bases between the two ends.